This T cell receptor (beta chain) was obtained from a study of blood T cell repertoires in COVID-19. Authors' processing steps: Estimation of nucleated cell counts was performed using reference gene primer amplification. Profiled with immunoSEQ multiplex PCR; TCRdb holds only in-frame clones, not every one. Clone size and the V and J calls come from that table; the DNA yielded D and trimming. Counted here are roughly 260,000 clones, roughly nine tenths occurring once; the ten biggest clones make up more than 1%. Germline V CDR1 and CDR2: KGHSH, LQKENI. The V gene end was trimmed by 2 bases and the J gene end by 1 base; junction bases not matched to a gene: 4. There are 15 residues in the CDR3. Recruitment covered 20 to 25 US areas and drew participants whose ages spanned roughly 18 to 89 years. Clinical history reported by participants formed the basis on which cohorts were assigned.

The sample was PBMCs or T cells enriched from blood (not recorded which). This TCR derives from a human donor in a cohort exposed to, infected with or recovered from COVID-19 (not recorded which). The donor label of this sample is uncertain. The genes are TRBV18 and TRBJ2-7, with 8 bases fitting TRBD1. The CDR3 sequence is CASSPGQGTSYEQYF. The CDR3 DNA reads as TGTGCCAGCTCACCAGGACAGGGAACTTCCTACGAGCAGTACTTC.